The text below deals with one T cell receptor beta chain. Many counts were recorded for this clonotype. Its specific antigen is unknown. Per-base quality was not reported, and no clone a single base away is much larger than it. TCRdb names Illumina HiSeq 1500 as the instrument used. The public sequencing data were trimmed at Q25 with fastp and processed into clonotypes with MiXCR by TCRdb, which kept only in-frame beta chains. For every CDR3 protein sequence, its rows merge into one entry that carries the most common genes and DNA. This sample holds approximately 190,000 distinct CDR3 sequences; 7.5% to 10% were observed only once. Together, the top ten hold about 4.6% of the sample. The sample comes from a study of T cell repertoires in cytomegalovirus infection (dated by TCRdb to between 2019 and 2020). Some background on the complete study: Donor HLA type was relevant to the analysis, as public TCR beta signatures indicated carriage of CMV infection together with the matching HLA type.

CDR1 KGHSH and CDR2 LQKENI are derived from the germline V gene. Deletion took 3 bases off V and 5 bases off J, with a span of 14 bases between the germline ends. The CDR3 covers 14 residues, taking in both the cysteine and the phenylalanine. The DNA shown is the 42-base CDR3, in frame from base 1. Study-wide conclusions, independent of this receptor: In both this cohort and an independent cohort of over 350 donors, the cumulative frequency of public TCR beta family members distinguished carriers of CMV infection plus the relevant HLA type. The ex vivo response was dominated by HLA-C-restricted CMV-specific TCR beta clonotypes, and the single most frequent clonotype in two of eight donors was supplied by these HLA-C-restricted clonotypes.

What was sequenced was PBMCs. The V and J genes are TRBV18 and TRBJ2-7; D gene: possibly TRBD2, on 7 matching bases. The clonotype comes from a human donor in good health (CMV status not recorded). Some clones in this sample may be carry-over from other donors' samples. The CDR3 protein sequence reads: CASSPGGANHEQYF. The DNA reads TGTGCCAGCTCACCGGGGGGGGCCAACCACGAGCAGTACTTC.